Each of the 10 T cell receptor beta chains below was sequenced from the same sample in a study of blood T cell repertoires in COVID-19. Clones were sequenced by immunoSEQ multiplex PCR, and TCRdb holds only the in-frame ones, with some missing. Of a few hundred thousand clones listed, more than 75% are singletons. Sequenced input: PBMCs or T cells enriched from blood (not recorded which). These TCRs come from a woman aged 40 to 50 who had recovered from COVID-19.

This chain joins TRBV7-2 and TRBJ2-5; 11 bases fit TRBD2. V lost 5 bases to trimming and J lost 1 base; unmatched junction nucleotides: 12. The CDR3 loop spans 18 amino acids. Germline V gene sequence: CDR1 SGHTA, CDR2 FQGNSA. As DNA, the CDR3 is TGTGCCAGCAGCCGTACCCTTAGCGGGAGGGCCTTCCAAGAGACCCAGTACTTC. This gives the protein CASSRTLSGRAFQETQYF.

This chain links TRBV10-3 with TRBJ2-1; TRBD2 agrees at 7 bases. Per germline, CDR1 ENHRY and CDR2 SYGVKD. The CDR3 contains 15 residues. With 3 bases clipped from V and 10 bases from J, the junction kept 12 bases outside the gene matches. The CDR3 nucleotides are TGTGCCATCAGTGATTCTCGGAGCACTAGCGTCGAGCAGTTCTTC. Translating it yields CAISDSRSTSVEQFF.

On this clone itself: In the same sample, other DNA sequences code for this CDR3. Here the CDR3 DNA reads TGTGCCAGCAGTTCCGGGACAGATAATTCACCCCTCCACTTT. The encoded protein is CASSSGTDNSPLHF. This chain links TRBV6-5 with TRBJ1-6, with 7 positions matching TRBD1. Germline V gene sequence: CDR1 MNHEY, CDR2 SVGAGI. Losses at the gene ends were 4 bases for V and 5 bases for J; bases not matched to a gene: 2. The CDR3 has 14 amino acids.

This clone has just one count. This chain connects TRBV6-2 or TRBV6-3 to TRBJ2-5; TRBD1 is a possible D gene (6 bases). Germline CDR1 is MNHEY and CDR2 is SVGEGT. Trimming left V 4 bases short and J 5 bases short, with 17 bases between. This CDR3 has 15 residues. The CDR3 protein is CASSLGYRVRETQYF. CDR3 DNA: TGTGCCAGCAGTTTGGGCTACAGGGTTCGGGAGACCCAGTACTTC.

This chain's CDR3 is CASAVAGAPYNEQFF. CDR3 DNA sequence: TGTGCCAGCGCGGTGGCAGGGGCCCCCTACAATGAGCAGTTCTTC. This sequence joins TRBV7-8 and TRBJ2-1; tentatively, D is TRBD1 (6 bases). The CDR3 totals 15 residues. CDR1 is SGHVS, CDR2 FQNEAQ, per germline. V lost 8 bases, J lost 2 bases, and 16 bases lay in between.

This clone has just one count. The chain has TRBV15 and TRBJ1-2, with D unresolved. The V gene's germline CDR1 is LNHNV and CDR2 YYDKDF (reference sequence). This CDR3 spans 14 amino acids. Deletions cut 0 bases from V and 5 bases from J, with 10 bases between. CDR3 in amino acids: CATSRDPSPYGYTF. CDR3 sequence (DNA): TGTGCCACCAGCAGAGATCCGAGTCCTTATGGCTACACCTTC.

The rearrangement uses TRBV7-2 and TRBJ1-3; D uncertain. V gave up 4 bases and J gave up 0 bases, with 7 bases separating them. This CDR3 comprises 14 residues. Germline lookup yields CDR1 SGHTA and CDR2 FQGNSA. The CDR3 loop reads CASSSRFSGNTIYF. DNA of the CDR3: TGTGCCAGCAGCTCTAGGTTCTCTGGAAACACCATATATTTT.

This chain links TRBV19 with TRBJ1-2, with D hard to call. Trimming pared 0 bases from V and 8 bases from J, leaving 7 bases between. The CDR3 has 12 amino acids. The germline CDR1 and CDR2 sequences are LNHDA and SQIVND (reference sequence). CDR3 region: CASSIDRFGYTF. CDR3 nucleotides: TGTGCCAGTAGTATAGACAGGTTCGGCTACACCTTC.

The count of this clone is one. The chain joins TRBV11-3 to TRBJ2-1; the match to TRBD2 covers 8 bases. Trimming at V came to 5 bases and at J to 3 bases, leaving 12 bases not matched to a gene. CDR1 is SGHNT and CDR2 is YENEEA in the germline V gene. This CDR3 region has 17 residues. CDR3 in DNA: TGTGCCAGCAGCCTCTCCGCGGCGGGAGGACACTACAATGAGCAGTTCTTC. Translating gives CASSLSAAGGHYNEQFF. The full variable domain, in which reference TRBV11-3 and TRBJ2-1 provide the parts outside the CDR3, is EAGVVQSPRYKIIEKKQPVAFWCNPISGHNTLYWYLQNLGQGPELLIRYENEEAVDDSQLPKDRFSAERLKGVDSTLKIQPAELGDSAVYLCASSLSAAGGHYNEQFFGPGTRLTVL.

The V and J genes are TRBV11-3 and TRBJ2-4; 8 bases align to TRBD1. V lost 5 bases, J lost 0 bases, and 3 bases stayed unmatched. This CDR3 is 15 amino acids long. Germline CDR1 is SGHNT and CDR2 is YENEEA. Here the CDR3 reads CASSTGQGAKNIQYF. CDR3 bases: TGTGCCAGCAGCACCGGACAGGGAGCCAAAAACATTCAGTACTTC.